The 20 T cell receptor beta chains in this list originate from one sample, sequenced in a study of blood T cell repertoires in COVID-19. Method: immunoSEQ multiplex PCR; TCRdb's copy keeps in-frame clones and lacks some. This table holds more than 300,000 clones, more than 75% found once. Sequenced material: peripheral blood. These receptors all stem from a young woman who had recovered from COVID-19.

The V and J genes are TRBV5-6 and TRBJ2-3, with no clear D. Germline loops: CDR1 SGHDT, CDR2 YYEEEE. The V and J ends lost 0 bases and 6 bases respectively, with 5 bases between them. The CDR3 consists of 12 residues. CDR3: CASSLAPDTQYF. DNA for the CDR3: TGTGCCAGCAGCTTGGCTCCGGATACGCAGTATTTT.

The V and J genes are TRBV2 and TRBJ2-7, with D unclear. With 5 bases removed from V and 6 bases from J, the gap between germline ends came to 11 bases. The CDR3 totals 12 residues. Germline assignment: CDR1 SNHLY and CDR2 FYNNEI. DNA of the CDR3: TGTGCCAGCAGTTTTCTAGGCTCCGAGCAGTACGTC. Translated: CASSFLGSEQYV.

This chain links TRBV27 with TRBJ2-7, with 8 bases identical to TRBD1. CDR3 length: 14 residues. V shed 6 bases, J shed 2 bases, and the junction held 6 bases outside the gene matches. The germline CDR1 and CDR2 sequences are MNHEY and SMNVEV (reference sequence). The CDR3 region is CASSFKQGAYEQYV. CDR3 bases: TGTGCCAGCAGCTTCAAACAGGGGGCCTACGAGCAGTACGTC.

This chain connects TRBV10-2 to TRBJ2-7; D may be TRBD1 (6 bases). The V and J ends lost 3 bases and 3 bases respectively, with 12 bases between them. Germline V CDR1 and CDR2: WSHSY, SAAADI. The CDR3 runs to 14 residues. The CDR3 here is CASSETRDIYEQYV. The CDR3 region has the DNA TGCGCCAGCAGTGAAACCCGGGACATCTACGAGCAGTACGTC.

This chain uses TRBV29-1 with TRBJ1-1, with 9 positions matching TRBD1. Unmatched junction bases numbered 7, after V lost 3 bases and J lost 11 bases. Germline V CDR1 and CDR2: SQVTM, ANQGSEA. This CDR3 has 12 amino acids. CDR3 loop: CSVDGQGLPAFF. The CDR3, as DNA: TGCAGCGTTGACGGACAGGGGCTGCCCGCTTTCTTT.

CDR3 DNA: TGCGCCAGCAGCTGGACGTCCGGGACTAGGGGCACAGATACGCAGTATTTT. This encodes CASSWTSGTRGTDTQYF. V usage is TRBV5-1 and J usage is TRBJ2-3; 8 nucleotides match TRBD2. CDR1 SGHRS and CDR2 YFSETQ come from the germline V gene. With V trimmed by 3 bases and J by 1 base, 10 bases remained unmatched. The CDR3 is made up of 17 amino acids.

This chain uses TRBV6-2 or TRBV6-3 with TRBJ2-7; the match to TRBD2 covers 9 bases. CDR3 size: 15 residues. The trim removed 6 bases at V and 2 bases at J, leaving 8 bases unmatched. Germline CDR1 is MNHEY and CDR2 is SVGEGT. Here the CDR3 DNA reads TGTGCCAGCAGCCACCCAGCTAGCGGGGCCTACGAGCAGTACGTC. Its protein product is CASSHPASGAYEQYV.

The gene calls are TRBV6-5 and TRBJ2-1, with TRBD2 matching 8 bases. CDR1 MNHEY and CDR2 SVGAGI come from the germline V gene. There are 15 residues in the CDR3. The ends lost 0 bases at V and 4 bases at J; junction bases unmatched: 2. This CDR3 is CASSYSLAEYNEQFF. In DNA form, the CDR3 reads TGTGCCAGCAGTTACTCACTAGCGGAATACAATGAGCAGTTCTTC.

The chain uses TRBV28 and TRBJ1-1; perhaps TRBD1 as D (6 bases). There are 12 residues in the CDR3. The V gene lost 3 bases and the J gene lost 9 bases, with 11 bases spanning the gap. Germline CDR1 and CDR2: MDHEN and SYDVKM. In DNA, the CDR3 is TGTGCCAGCAGTTTTTCGGGGGGCCAAGCTTTCTTT. Translation gives CASSFSGGQAFF. Combining the CDR3 with reference TRBV28 and TRBJ1-1 gives the whole variable domain DVKVTQSSRYLVKRTGEKVFLECVQDMDHENMFWYRQDPGLGLRLIYFSYDVKMKEKGDIPEGYSVSREKKERFSLILESASTNQTSMYLCASSFSGGQAFFGQGTRLTVV.

The V and J genes are TRBV5-4 and TRBJ1-1; perhaps TRBD1 as D (6 bases). Germline CDR1 and CDR2: SGHNT and YYREEE (reference sequence). This CDR3 spans 16 amino acids. The germline V and J ends were trimmed by 3 bases and 7 bases, with 22 bases remaining between them. The CDR3 nucleotides read TGTGCCAGCAGCTACGAATACGACAGGATGGAAAGTGAAGCTTTCTTT. Protein: CASSYEYDRMESEAFF.

The chain uses TRBV6-2 or TRBV6-3 and TRBJ1-5; D gene unclear. CDR3 size: 14 residues. Trimming cost V 0 bases and J 5 bases, with 8 bases left between them. Per the germline V gene, CDR1 is MNHEY and CDR2 is SVGEGT. DNA for the CDR3: TGTGCCAGCAGTTACTCGAATGTAGATCAGCCCCAGCATTTT. Amino acid sequence: CASSYSNVDQPQHF.

The sample holds one count of this clone. The chain joins TRBV27 to TRBJ2-3, with D maybe TRBD1 (6 bases). This CDR3 has 15 residues. The ends were cut back, 4 bases at V and 2 bases at J, with 13 bases in the middle. Per germline, CDR1 MNHEY and CDR2 SMNVEV (reference sequence). CDR3 sequence (DNA): TGTGCCAGCAGTTACTCGACAGGTCCCACAGATACGCAGTATTTT. This gives the protein CASSYSTGPTDTQYF.

V usage is TRBV19 and J usage is TRBJ1-4; D is uncertain. Trimming left V 1 base short and J 2 bases short, with 8 bases between. The germline CDR1 and CDR2 sequences are LNHDA and SQIVND (reference sequence). CDR3 length equals 15 residues. In nucleotides, the CDR3 is TGTGCCAGTAGTATAGTGGCGGGGACTAATGAAAAACTGTTTTTT. As protein: CASSIVAGTNEKLFF.

This chain links TRBV24-1 with TRBJ2-2; TRBD1 matches at 7 bases. The germline gives CDR1 KGHDR, CDR2 SFDVKD. The CDR3 loop spans 14 amino acids. V gave up 9 bases and J gave up 8 bases; unmatched junction bases: 11. CDR3 sequence: CATRQGYPGGELFF. CDR3 nucleotides: TGTGCCACCCGACAGGGATACCCGGGAGGGGAGCTGTTTTTT.

The chain carries TRBV30 and TRBJ1-2, with 8 bases fitting TRBD1. V gave up 0 bases and J gave up 0 bases; unmatched junction bases: 9. The CDR3 loop spans 17 amino acids. CDR1 and CDR2 from the germline V gene are GTSNPN and SVGIG (reference sequence). CDR3 DNA sequence: TGTGCCTGGAGTGTACTCAGGGGGCGCCTTGCTAACTATGGCTACACCTTC. It encodes CAWSVLRGRLANYGYTF. Looking up the rest from reference TRBV30 and TRBJ1-2 gives the full variable domain: SQTIHQWPATLVQPVGSPLSLECTVEGTSNPNLYWYRQAAGRGLQLLFYSVGIGQISSEVPQNLSASRPQDRQFILSSKKLLLSDSGFYLCAWSVLRGRLANYGYTFGSGTRLTVV.

This clone was observed once. The gene calls are TRBV15 and TRBJ2-3; D is possibly TRBD2 (6 bases). The CDR3 covers 15 residues. V shed 3 bases and J shed 14 bases, with 24 bases lying between them. Germline loops: CDR1 LNHNV, CDR2 YYDKDF (reference sequence). CDR3 in DNA: TGTGCCACCAGCAGGACCCCTAGGCCAGGTCTAGCGCTGTATTTT. As protein: CATSRTPRPGLALYF.

CDR3 nucleotides: TGCGCCAGCAGTGCCACTAGCGGCCTTTACAATGAGCAGTTCTTC. This codes for CASSATSGLYNEQFF. The rearrangement links TRBV5-1 to TRBJ2-1; 8 bases map to TRBD2. Per the germline V gene, CDR1 is SGHRS and CDR2 is YFSETQ. Trimming cost V 5 bases and J 4 bases; bases outside gene matches: 8. The CDR3 consists of 15 residues.

This chain joins TRBV21-1 and TRBJ2-1; the table's D call of TRBD2 was not tested on the DNA. TRBV21-1 is marked as a pseudogene. This CDR3 is 19 amino acids long. CDR3: CASSKELEGGAVPYNEQFF. The CDR3 bases are TGTGCCAGCAGCAAAGAGTTAGAGGGGGGGGCGGTCCCCTACAATGAGCAGTTCTTC.

This clone was seen a single time. V and J are TRBV12-3 or TRBV12-4 and TRBJ2-1; perhaps TRBD2 as D (7 bases). CDR3 length equals 13 residues. Trimming took 5 bases from V and 10 from J, leaving 15 bases between them. The CDR3 sequence is CASSLTGGSEQFF. CDR3 sequence (DNA): TGTGCCAGCAGTCTAACGGGGGGCAGCGAGCAGTTCTTC.

The chain recombines TRBV11-2 with TRBJ2-1; 16 bases are shared with TRBD2. The CDR3 has 17 residues. Unmatched junction bases numbered 4, after V lost 1 base and J lost 7 bases. Germline V gives CDR1 SGHAT, CDR2 FQNNGV. CDR3 sequence: CASSLVGLAGGGNEQFF. For the CDR3, the DNA is TGTGCCAGCAGCTTAGTGGGACTAGCGGGAGGGGGGAATGAGCAGTTCTTC.